The clone carrying this T cell receptor beta chain occurred a few times. What it binds is not known. V lost 2 bases and J lost 4, with 14 bases in between. The CDR3 runs to 15 residues. CDR1 and CDR2 from the germline V gene are MRHNA and SNTAGT. Amplification of TCR alpha and beta CDR3 regions from RNA used iRepertoire nested multiplex PCR. TCRdb reanalysed the multiplex PCR reads using MiXCR and keeps one entry per CDR3 protein. The sample consists of more than 300,000 distinct CDR3 sequences, around 38% of them appearing once. This specimen belongs to a study of glioma-infiltrating T cells. Overall study results and limits: Signature shared blood CDR3 motifs were enriched in low-divergence and depleted in high-divergence patients.

The specimen sequenced was glioma tissue, nonneoplastic brain tissue, or PBMCs (not recorded which). This sequence was found in a human donor with low-grade glioma or glioblastoma, undergoing nonglioma brain surgery, or in good health (not recorded which). This chain joins TRBV6-4 and TRBJ2-5; D tentatively reads TRBD1 or TRBD2 (7 bases each). CDR3 in DNA: TGTGCCAGCAGTGACCCGGGACAGCGGGGAGAGACCCAGTACTTC. This encodes CASSDPGQRGETQYF.